This TCR beta chain was captured in a study of blood T cells in healthy people across ages. The CDR3 covers 14 residues. With V trimmed by 4 bases and J by 4 bases, 8 bases remained unmatched. Germline V gives CDR1 SGHDT, CDR2 YYEEEE. As for this clonotype: Its antigen is unidentified.

Study conclusions and caveats: A roughly linear fall in TCR beta diversity per million T cells was seen with increasing age. Compared with aged donors, long-lived donors showed fewer expanded clones, suggesting selection.

The authors ran a second PCR of about 6 to 11 cycles using a sample-barcoded 5' primer and a J-beta primer mix. Every sample gave at least 2.5 million paired-end reads containing CDR3. TCRdb re-derived calls from the 5' RACE reads in MiXCR, one entry per CDR3 protein. The data hold over 1.5 million distinct CDR3 sequences, with roughly 52% observed a single time. The rearrangement joins TRBV5-6 to TRBJ2-7, with 7 bases lining up with TRBD1. The source is a woman between 40 and 50 years old in good health. The sample consisted of blood. The CDR3 sequence: CASSNGQAPYEQYF. The CDR3 region has the DNA TGTGCCAGCAGCAACGGACAGGCCCCATACGAGCAGTACTTC.